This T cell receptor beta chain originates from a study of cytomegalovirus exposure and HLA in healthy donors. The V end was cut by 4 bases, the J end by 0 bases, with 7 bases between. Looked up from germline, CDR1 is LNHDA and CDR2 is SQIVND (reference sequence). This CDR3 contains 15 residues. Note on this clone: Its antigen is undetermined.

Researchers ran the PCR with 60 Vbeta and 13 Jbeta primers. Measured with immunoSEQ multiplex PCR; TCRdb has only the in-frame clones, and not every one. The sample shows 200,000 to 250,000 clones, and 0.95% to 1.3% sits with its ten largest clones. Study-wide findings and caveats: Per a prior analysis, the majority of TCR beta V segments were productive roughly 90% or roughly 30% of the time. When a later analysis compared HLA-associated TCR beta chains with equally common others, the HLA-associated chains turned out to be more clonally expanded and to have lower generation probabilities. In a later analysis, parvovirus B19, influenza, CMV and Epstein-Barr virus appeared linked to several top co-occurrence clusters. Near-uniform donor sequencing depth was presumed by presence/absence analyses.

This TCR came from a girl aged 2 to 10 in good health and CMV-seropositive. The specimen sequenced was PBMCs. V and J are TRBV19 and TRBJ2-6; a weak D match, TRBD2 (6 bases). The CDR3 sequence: CASSRGLSGANVLTF. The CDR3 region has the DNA TGTGCCAGTAGTAGGGGACTCTCTGGGGCCAACGTCCTGACTTTC.